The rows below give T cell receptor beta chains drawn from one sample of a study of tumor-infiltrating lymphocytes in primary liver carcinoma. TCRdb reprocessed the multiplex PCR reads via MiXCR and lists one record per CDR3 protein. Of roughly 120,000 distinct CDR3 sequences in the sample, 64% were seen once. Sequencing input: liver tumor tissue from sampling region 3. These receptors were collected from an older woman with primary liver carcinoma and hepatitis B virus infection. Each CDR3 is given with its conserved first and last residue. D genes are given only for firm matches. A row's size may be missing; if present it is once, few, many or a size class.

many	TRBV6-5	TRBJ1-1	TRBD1	TGTGCCAGCAGCACCGGGACAGCGAACACTGAAGCTTTCTTT	CASSTGTANTEAFF
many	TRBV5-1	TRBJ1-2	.	TGCGCCAGCAGCTTGAACGATTTCGAGGGCTACACCTTC	CASSLNDFEGYTF
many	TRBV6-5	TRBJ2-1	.	TGTGCCAGCAGATCCAGGGCGGATGGCCACAATGAGCAGTTCTTC	CASRSRADGHNEQFF
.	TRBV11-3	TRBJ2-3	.	TGTGCCACCAGTCCAAGTTTAGATACGCAGTATTTT	CATSPSLDTQYF
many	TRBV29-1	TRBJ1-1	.	TGCAGCGTGGGGGGGTACATGAACACTGAAGCTTTCTTT	CSVGGYMNTEAFF
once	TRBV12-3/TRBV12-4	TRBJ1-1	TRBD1	TGTGCCAGCAGTGCAGGAACCGGACAGGGATACACTGAAGCTTTCTTT	CASSAGTGQGYTEAFF
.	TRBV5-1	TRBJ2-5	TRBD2	TGCGCCAGCAGTCCTCTAGCGGGAGGCGGGAAGACCCAGTACTTC	CASSPLAGGGKTQYF
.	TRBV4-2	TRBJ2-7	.	TGTGCCAGCAGCGAAGCGAATTGGGGGTACGAGCAGTACTTC	CASSEANWGYEQYF
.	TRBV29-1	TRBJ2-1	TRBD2	TGCAGGGTTCTAGGTGGGAGGGCCGTAGATGAGCAGTTCTTC	CRVLGGRAVDEQFF
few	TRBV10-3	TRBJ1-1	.	TGTGCCATCAGTGAAGGGCAGGCTGAACAGGAAGCTTTCTTT	CAISEGQAEQEAFF
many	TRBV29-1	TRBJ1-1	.	TGCAGCGTTTTTAAGCACACTGAAGCTTTCTTT	CSVFKHTEAFF
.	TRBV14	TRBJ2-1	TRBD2	TGTGCCAACAGCCTGTTCGGGACTAGTGCGTACATTGAGCAGTTCTTC	CANSLFGTSAYIEQFF
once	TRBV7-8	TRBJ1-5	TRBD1	TGTGCCAGCAACTTAGACGCCGGGACAGAAAATCAGCCCCAGCATTTT	CASNLDAGTENQPQHF
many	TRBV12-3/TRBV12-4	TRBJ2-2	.	TGTGCCAGCAGTCGAGGGACCCTAGCGAACACCGGGGAGCTGTTTTTT	CASSRGTLANTGELFF
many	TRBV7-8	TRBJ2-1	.	TGTGCCAGCAGCTTTGGTGGCTCCTACAATGAGCAGTTCTTC	CASSFGGSYNEQFF
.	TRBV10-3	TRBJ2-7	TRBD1	TGTACCATCAGCCTAGCGCCAGGACAGGGGTCGAAGCAGTACTTC	CTISLAPGQGSKQYF
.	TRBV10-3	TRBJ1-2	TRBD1	TGTGCCATCGGTGTAAGGGGACAGAGGGCTAACTATGGCTACACCTTC	CAIGVRGQRANYGYTF
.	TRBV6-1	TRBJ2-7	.	TGTGCCAGCAGTGAAATAACGGGCATCTACAAGCAGTACTTC	CASSEITGIYKQYF
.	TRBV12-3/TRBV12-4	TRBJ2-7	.	TGTGCCGGCAGCCCCGGGGTCGAGCAGTACTTC	CAGSPGVEQYF
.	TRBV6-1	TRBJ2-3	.	TGTGCCTGCAGTGAACTAGGGGGAGGCCCTTTGGATACGCAGTATTTT	CACSELGGGPLDTQYF
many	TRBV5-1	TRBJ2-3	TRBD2	TGCGCCAGCAGCTTCGCGGTAGCGGGGTGGAGCACAGATACGCAGTATTTT	CASSFAVAGWSTDTQYF
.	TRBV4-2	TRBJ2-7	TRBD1	TGTGCCAGCAGCCGGTCCTCGGGGACAGGGAAAACCTACGAGCAGTACTTC	CASSRSSGTGKTYEQYF
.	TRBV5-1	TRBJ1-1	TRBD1	TGCGTCAGCAGCTTCTGGAAGGGCAGGGGGCAAGGAACTGAAGCTTTCTTT	CVSSFWKGRGQGTEAFF
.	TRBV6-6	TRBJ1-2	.	TGTGCCAGCAATTGGAATGGGGATGATGGCTACACCTTC	CASNWNGDDGYTF
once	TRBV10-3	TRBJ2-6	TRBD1	TGTGTCATCAACCGTCGACAGGGGGAAGGGGCCAACGTCCTGACTTTC	CVINRRQGEGANVLTF
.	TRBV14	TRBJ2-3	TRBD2	TGTGCCAGCAGCTACCCTAGCGGGCTCACAGATACGCAGTATTTT	CASSYPSGLTDTQYF
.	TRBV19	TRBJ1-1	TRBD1	TGTGCCAGTACCTCAGGACAGGTGTTGCGCACTGAAGCTTTCTTT	CASTSGQVLRTEAFF
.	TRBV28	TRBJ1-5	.	TGTGCCAGTAGATCTCCACAGGATTCTAATCAGCCCCAGCATTTT	CASRSPQDSNQPQHF
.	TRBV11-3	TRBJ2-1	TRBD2	TGTGCCAGCAGCGCCGTACAGGGGGGACTAGCGGGAGGACTCAATGAGCAGTCCTTC	CASSAVQGGLAGGLNEQSF
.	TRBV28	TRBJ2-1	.	TGTGCCAGCAGTTTATGGCAGGGGAGGACGTGTCGGTACAAGTATGAGCAGTTCTTC	CASSLWQGRTCRYKYEQFF
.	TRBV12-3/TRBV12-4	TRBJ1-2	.	TGTGCCAGCAGTGTGACAGAGGGTAACTATGGCTACACCTTC	CASSVTEGNYGYTF
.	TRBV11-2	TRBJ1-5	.	TGTGCCAGCAGCCGAGGGTGGGCCCCGGGTCTACCTCAGCCCCAGCATTTT	CASSRGWAPGLPQPQHF
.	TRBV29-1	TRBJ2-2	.	TGCAGCGTGCAGGGCCGGGGGACCGAGGAGCTGTTTTTT	CSVQGRGTEELFF